Each of the 24 T cell receptor beta chains below was sequenced from the same sample in a study of beta chain features in type 1 diabetes. Whole-study results and caveats: Patients with Type 1 diabetes showed moderately but significantly shorter TCRB CDR3s in all four CD4+ subsets.

No cognate antigen is known for these TCRs. Reverse transcribing all isolated RNA meant expressed TCRB transcripts were sequenced. Profiled with immunoSEQ multiplex PCR; TCRdb holds only in-frame clones, not every one. The table lists hundreds of thousands of clones, more than 12% of them singletons, with approximately 0.043% in the top ten. Sequencing used naive CD4+ T cells from blood. The source of these receptors is a man aged 18 to 30 with type 1 diabetes.

The chain uses TRBV28 and TRBJ1-2; 9 bases match TRBD1. V lost 8 bases, J lost 3 bases, and 1 base stayed unmatched. Per the germline V gene, CDR1 is MDHEN and CDR2 is SYDVKM. CDR3 size: 12 residues. The CDR3 reads CASGTGYYGYTF. In DNA form, the CDR3 reads TGTGCCAGCGGGACAGGGTACTATGGCTACACCTTC.

This clone occurred a few times. The CDR3 DNA is TGTGCCTGGTTTCAACAGGGGGCGGACTATGGCTACACCTTC. This sequence encodes CAWFQQGADYGYTF. V is TRBV30 and J is TRBJ1-2, with 9 positions matching TRBD1. Germline assignment: CDR1 GTSNPN and CDR2 SVGIG (reference sequence). V was clipped by 5 bases and J by 3 bases; unmatched bases: 7. CDR3 length: 14 amino acids.

This clone turned up a few times. The chain is built from TRBV7-9 and TRBJ1-2; D gene unclear. The CDR3 spans 13 residues. V dropped 1 base and J dropped 6 bases, with 9 bases sitting between them. Per the germline V gene, CDR1 is SEHNR and CDR2 is FQNEAQ (reference sequence). The CDR3 region has the DNA TGTGCCAGCAGCTTAGGCACCGAGCATGGCTACACCTTC. This sequence encodes CASSLGTEHGYTF.

This sequence joins TRBV18 and TRBJ2-7, with D hard to call. Germline V gene data show CDR1 as KGHSH and CDR2 as LQKENI. V was pared by 4 bases and J by 4 bases, with 11 bases between. The CDR3 length is 13 residues. For the CDR3, the DNA is TGTGCCAGCTCACTTTCTACCCTGTACGAGCAGTACTTC. Its translation is CASSLSTLYEQYF. Combining the CDR3 with reference TRBV18 and TRBJ2-7 gives the whole variable domain NAGVMQNPRHLVRRRGQEARLRCSPMKGHSHVYWYRQLPEEGLKFMVYLQKENIIDESGMPKERFSAEFPKEGPSILRIQQVVRGDSAAYFCASSLSTLYEQYFGPGTRLTVT.

The rearrangement uses TRBV11-2 and TRBJ2-1, with 9 bases lining up with TRBD1. CDR1 and CDR2 (germline): SGHAT, FQNNGV. V lost 5 bases and J lost 4; bases outside the gene matches: 12. The CDR3 runs to 17 residues. CDR3 nucleotides: TGTGCCAGCAGCCCCCGACGCGGGACAGGGACATACAATGAGCAGTTCTTC. Translated: CASSPRRGTGTYNEQFF.

This chain connects TRBV5-1 to TRBJ1-1, with D unresolved. Germline assignment: CDR1 SGHRS and CDR2 YFSETQ. V lost 0 bases, J lost 0 bases, and 6 bases lay in between. The length of the CDR3 is 14 residues. CDR3 DNA: TGCGCCAGCAGCTTGGACTTTCTGAACACTGAAGCTTTCTTT. This sequence encodes CASSLDFLNTEAFF.

This clone showed up just a few times. The chain combines TRBV30 with TRBJ2-1; unclear D gene. Germline assignment: CDR1 GTSNPN and CDR2 SVGIG (reference sequence). This CDR3 contains 15 residues. Trimming took off 1 base at V and 0 bases at J, with 10 bases between the two ends. The CDR3 reads CAWSGRKSSYNEQFF. The CDR3 bases are TGTGCCTGGAGTGGGCGAAAGAGCTCCTACAATGAGCAGTTCTTC.

As concerns this clone: The sample holds other DNA sequences that translate to the same CDR3. V usage is TRBV5-1 and J usage is TRBJ2-7; 11 nucleotides agree with TRBD2. The V segment lost 0 bases and the J segment 4 bases; nucleotides outside the gene matches: 3. In germline, CDR1 is SGHRS, CDR2 YFSETQ. There are 15 residues in the CDR3. CDR3 sequence reads: CASSLATSGVYEQYF. CDR3 nucleotides: TGCGCCAGCAGCTTGGCGACTAGCGGGGTTTACGAGCAGTACTTC.

This rearrangement joins TRBV2 to TRBJ1-6; TRBD1 is a possible D gene (6 bases). Looked up from germline, CDR1 is SNHLY and CDR2 is FYNNEI. V lost 5 bases and J 5 bases, leaving 13 bases between the germline ends. The CDR3 runs 15 residues. CDR3 sequence reads: CASSPPGGHNSPLHF. CDR3 sequence (DNA): TGTGCCAGCAGTCCCCCCGGGGGGCATAATTCACCCCTCCACTTT. Full variable domain (missing parts from reference TRBV2 and TRBJ1-6): EPEVTQTPSHQVTQMGQEVILRCVPISNHLYFYWYRQILGQKVEFLVSFYNNEISEKSEIFDDQFSVERPDGSNFTLKIRSTKLEDSAMYFCASSPPGGHNSPLHFGNGTRLTVT.

This chain connects TRBV27 to TRBJ2-3; 7 nucleotides line up with TRBD2. CDR3 length: 15 residues. Germline lookup yields CDR1 MNHEY and CDR2 SMNVEV (reference sequence). J lost 2 bases, V lost 6 bases, and 8 bases had no gene match. The CDR3 DNA is TGTGCCAGCAGAGACGGGGGGTCGCCCACAGATACGCAGTATTTT. Translation: CASRDGGSPTDTQYF.

This clone was seen a few times. This chain joins TRBV30 and TRBJ2-3; no clear D. Germline loops: CDR1 GTSNPN, CDR2 SVGIG (reference sequence). Between the trimmed V and J ends, which lost 5 bases and 2 bases, there was a span of 8 bases. This CDR3 spans 12 amino acids. CDR3 in amino acids: CAWDLDTDTQYF. The CDR3 DNA follows: TGTGCCTGGGATCTAGACACAGATACGCAGTATTTT.

Only a few counts were recorded for this clone. The rearrangement uses TRBV19 and TRBJ1-4; the D is unclear. The germline V gene has CDR1 LNHDA and CDR2 SQIVND (reference sequence). The CDR3 extends over 13 amino acids. V was clipped by 5 bases and J by 14 bases, with 18 bases between them. The DNA for the CDR3 is TGTGCCAGTAGTCCCGGAGGAGGTTTATGGCTGTTTTTT. This gives the protein CASSPGGGLWLFF.

The gene calls are TRBV2 and TRBJ2-7; 8 bases line up with TRBD1. This CDR3 has 13 residues. The germline V gene has CDR1 SNHLY and CDR2 FYNNEI. V shed 7 bases and J 3 bases; nucleotides not matched to a gene: 5. This CDR3 is CASKATGVYEQYF. The CDR3 DNA is TGTGCCAGCAAGGCGACAGGGGTCTACGAGCAGTACTTC. Variable domain in full (rest from reference TRBV2 and TRBJ2-7): EPEVTQTPSHQVTQMGQEVILRCVPISNHLYFYWYRQILGQKVEFLVSFYNNEISEKSEIFDDQFSVERPDGSNFTLKIRSTKLEDSAMYFCASKATGVYEQYFGPGTRLTVT.

J is TRBJ1-2 and V is TRBV28, with D unresolved. Trimming left V 2 bases short and J 4 bases short, with 11 bases between. The germline CDR1 and CDR2 sequences are MDHEN and SYDVKM. This CDR3 contains 14 residues. The CDR3 reads CASSLAVDGYGYTF. CDR3 DNA: TGTGCCAGCAGTTTAGCGGTAGATGGCTATGGCTACACCTTC.

The gene calls are TRBV28 and TRBJ1-5, with TRBD1 identical over 11 bases. Germline loops: CDR1 MDHEN, CDR2 SYDVKM. The J segment lost 4 bases and the V segment lost 6 bases, leaving 8 bases of the junction unmatched. The CDR3 runs to 16 residues. The CDR3 DNA reads as TGTGCCAGCAGCCCCCGATGGGACAGGGGGAATCAGCCCCAGCATTTT. Translated, it gives CASSPRWDRGNQPQHF.

Worth noting for this clone: Additional DNA sequences in this sample encode the identical CDR3. DNA for the CDR3: TGTGCCATCAGTGCACAAGAGACCCAGTACTTC. This codes for CAISAQETQYF. This chain links TRBV10-3 with TRBJ2-5; no definite D call. The CDR3 totals 11 residues. V lost 4 bases, J lost 2 bases, and 2 bases lay in between. Germline CDR1 ENHRY, CDR2 SYGVKD.

This clone was seen a handful of times. V usage is TRBV2 and J usage is TRBJ2-5; TRBD1 is a possible D gene (5 bases). The germline V gene encodes CDR1 SNHLY and CDR2 FYNNEI. This CDR3 region has 13 residues. V lost 4 bases and J lost 1, with 7 bases in between. The chain's CDR3 is CASSGQLQETQYF. Written as DNA, the CDR3 is TGTGCCAGCAGTGGACAGCTCCAAGAGACCCAGTACTTC.

A few counts support this clone. The chain links TRBV7-9 to TRBJ2-1; 9 bases are shared with TRBD2. The CDR3 spans 16 residues. Germline values: CDR1 SEHNR, CDR2 FQNEAQ (reference sequence). The V segment lost 1 base and the J segment 3 bases; nucleotides outside the gene matches: 4. As DNA, the CDR3 is TGTGCCAGCAGCTTAGATCTAGCGGGACACTACAATGAGCAGTTCTTC. This translates into CASSLDLAGHYNEQFF.

This CDR3 is CAWGTSGADTQYF. CDR3 coding DNA: TGTGCCTGGGGGACTAGCGGTGCAGATACGCAGTATTTT. The chain combines TRBV30 with TRBJ2-3; 11 nucleotides agree with TRBD2. Germline trimming cut 5 bases from V and 4 bases from J; bases unmatched to any gene: 2. From germline, CDR1 is GTSNPN and CDR2 SVGIG (reference sequence). The CDR3 extends over 13 amino acids.

The J gene is TRBJ1-4, the V gene TRBV20-1, with no clear D. Germline V gene lookup returns CDR1 DFQATT and CDR2 SNEGSKA (reference sequence). V was trimmed by 6 bases and J by 3 bases, leaving 5 bases between them. The CDR3 length is 11 residues. This CDR3 reads CSADPNEKLFF. In nucleotides, the CDR3 is TGCAGTGCCGACCCTAATGAAAAACTGTTTTTT.

This clone showed up just a few times. V gene TRBV29-1 combines with J gene TRBJ1-4, with D possibly TRBD1 on 6 matching bases. CDR3 size: 12 residues. The germline gives CDR1 SQVTM, CDR2 ANQGSEA. Here the CDR3 DNA reads TGCGGGGGGGCCGCAACTAATGAAAAACTGTTTTTT. This translates into CGGAATNEKLFF.

This clone has more than one count but fewer than ten. The CDR3 sequence: CASSLGGDEQYF. The CDR3, as DNA: TGTGCCAGCTCACTCGGCGGGGACGAGCAGTACTTC. The rearrangement links TRBV18 to TRBJ2-7, with TRBD2 as a possible D gene (6 bases). Trimming left V 4 bases short and J 5 bases short, with 9 bases between. Germline V gene lookup returns CDR1 KGHSH and CDR2 LQKENI. The length of the CDR3 is 12 residues.

This clone occurred a few times. V is TRBV13 and J is TRBJ2-2, with D perhaps TRBD1 (6 bases). The CDR3 totals 15 residues. V was shortened by 6 bases and J by 2 bases, with 13 bases between the two germline ends. Germline CDR1 and CDR2: PRHDT and FYEKMQ (reference sequence). The CDR3 nucleotides are TGTGCCAGCAGAAACGGACAGATTAACACCGGGGAGCTGTTTTTT. The encoded protein is CASRNGQINTGELFF.

This clone was found a few times. The V call is TRBV4-3, the J call TRBJ2-7; D perhaps matches TRBD1 (5 bases). From germline, CDR1 is LGHNA and CDR2 YSLEER. V was shortened by 4 bases and J by 1 base, with 11 bases between the two germline ends. The CDR3 totals 14 residues. The CDR3 spells CASSRQTDSYEQYF. CDR3 DNA: TGCGCCAGCAGCCGACAGACAGATTCCTACGAGCAGTACTTC.